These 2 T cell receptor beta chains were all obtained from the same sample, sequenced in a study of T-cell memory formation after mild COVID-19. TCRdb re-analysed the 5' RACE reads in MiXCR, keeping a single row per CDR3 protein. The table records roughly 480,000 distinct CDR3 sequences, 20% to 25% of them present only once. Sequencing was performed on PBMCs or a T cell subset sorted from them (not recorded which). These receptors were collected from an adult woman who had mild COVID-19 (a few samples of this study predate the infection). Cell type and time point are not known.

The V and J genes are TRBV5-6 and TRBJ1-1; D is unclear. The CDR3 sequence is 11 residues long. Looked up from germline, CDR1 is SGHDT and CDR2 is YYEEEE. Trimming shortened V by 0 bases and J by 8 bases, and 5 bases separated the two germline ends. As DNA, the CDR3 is TGTGCCAGCAGCTTGGCCCAGGAAGCTTTCTTT. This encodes CASSLAQEAFF.

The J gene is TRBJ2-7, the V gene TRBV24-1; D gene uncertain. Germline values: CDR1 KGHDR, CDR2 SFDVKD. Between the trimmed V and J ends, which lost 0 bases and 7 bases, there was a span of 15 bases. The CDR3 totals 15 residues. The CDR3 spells CATSDLLPQTEEQYF. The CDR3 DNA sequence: TGTGCCACCAGTGATTTGTTGCCCCAAACGGAGGAGCAGTACTTC.